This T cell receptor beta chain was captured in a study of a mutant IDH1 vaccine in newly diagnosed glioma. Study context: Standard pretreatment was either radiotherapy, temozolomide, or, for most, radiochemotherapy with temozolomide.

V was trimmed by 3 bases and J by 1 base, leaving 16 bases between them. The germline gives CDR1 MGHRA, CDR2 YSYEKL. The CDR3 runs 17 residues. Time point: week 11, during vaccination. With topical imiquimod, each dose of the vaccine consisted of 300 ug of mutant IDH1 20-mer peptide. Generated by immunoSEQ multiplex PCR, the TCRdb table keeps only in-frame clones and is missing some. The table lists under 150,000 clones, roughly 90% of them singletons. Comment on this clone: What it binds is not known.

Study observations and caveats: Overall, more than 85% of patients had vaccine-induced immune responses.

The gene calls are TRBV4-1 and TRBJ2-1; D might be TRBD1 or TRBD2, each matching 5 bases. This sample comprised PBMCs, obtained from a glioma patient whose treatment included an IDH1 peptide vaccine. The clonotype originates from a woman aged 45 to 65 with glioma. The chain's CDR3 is CASSHGTQVYSYNEQFF. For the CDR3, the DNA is TGCGCCAGCAGCCACGGGACCCAGGTTTATTCCTACAATGAGCAGTTCTTC.